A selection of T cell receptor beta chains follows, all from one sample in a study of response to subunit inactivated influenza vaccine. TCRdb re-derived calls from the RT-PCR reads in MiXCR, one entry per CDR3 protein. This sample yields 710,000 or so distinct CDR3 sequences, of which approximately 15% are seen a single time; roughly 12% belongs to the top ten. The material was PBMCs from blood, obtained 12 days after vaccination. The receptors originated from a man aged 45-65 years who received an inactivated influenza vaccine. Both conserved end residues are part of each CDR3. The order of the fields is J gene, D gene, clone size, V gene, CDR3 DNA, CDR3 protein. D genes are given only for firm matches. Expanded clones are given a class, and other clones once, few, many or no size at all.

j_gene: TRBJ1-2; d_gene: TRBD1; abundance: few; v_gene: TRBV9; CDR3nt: TGTGCCAGCAGCGTACAAGGGACAGGAAACTATGGCTACACCTTC; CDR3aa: CASSVQGTGNYGYTF
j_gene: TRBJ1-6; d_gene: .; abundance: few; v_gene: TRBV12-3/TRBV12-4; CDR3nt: TGTGCCAGCAGTGGCAGGAAATTCTCCTATAATTCACCCCTCCACTTT; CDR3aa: CASSGRKFSYNSPLHF
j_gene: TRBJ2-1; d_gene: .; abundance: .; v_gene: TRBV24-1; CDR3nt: TGTGCCACCAGTGACCCTAGCGCTAGCTCCTACAATGAGCAGTTCTTC; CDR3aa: CATSDPSASSYNEQFF
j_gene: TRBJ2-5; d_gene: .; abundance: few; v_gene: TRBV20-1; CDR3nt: TGCAGTGCTAACCGGGACACTGAGACCCAGTACTTC; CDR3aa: CSANRDTETQYF
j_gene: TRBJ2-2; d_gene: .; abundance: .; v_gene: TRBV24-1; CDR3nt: TGTGCCACCAGTGAGGAAACAGGGCGCAACACCGGGGAGCTGTTTTTT; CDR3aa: CATSEETGRNTGELFF
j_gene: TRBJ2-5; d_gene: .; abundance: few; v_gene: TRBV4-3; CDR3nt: TGCGCCAGCAGCCAAGATAGACTAGGTGCAGAGACCCAGTACTTC; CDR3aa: CASSQDRLGAETQYF
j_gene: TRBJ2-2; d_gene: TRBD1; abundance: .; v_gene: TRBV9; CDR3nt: TGTGCCAGCAGCGTAGTCGACAGGGTAGACCTCTACACCGGGGAGCTGTTTTTT; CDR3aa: CASSVVDRVDLYTGELFF
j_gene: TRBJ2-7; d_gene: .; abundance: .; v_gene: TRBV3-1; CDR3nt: TGTGCCAGCAGCCAAGTTTCAGGGGCCTACGAGCAGTACTTC; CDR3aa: CASSQVSGAYEQYF
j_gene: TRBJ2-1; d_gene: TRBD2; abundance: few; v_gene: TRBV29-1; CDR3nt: TGCAGCGTTGAAGTTGCGGGGGGTTTCTCCTACAATGAGCAGTTCTTC; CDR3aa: CSVEVAGGFSYNEQFF
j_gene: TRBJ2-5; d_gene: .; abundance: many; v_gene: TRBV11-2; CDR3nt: TGTGCCAGCAGCTTAATCCGAGGGGAGACCCAGTACTTC; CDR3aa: CASSLIRGETQYF
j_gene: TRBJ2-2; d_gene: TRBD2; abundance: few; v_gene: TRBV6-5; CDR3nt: TGTGCCAGCAGTTACTGGTCTAGCGGGAGGGCCGGGGACACCGGGGAGCTGTTTTTT; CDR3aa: CASSYWSSGRAGDTGELFF
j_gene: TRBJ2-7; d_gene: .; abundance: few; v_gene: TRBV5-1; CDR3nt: TGCGCCAGCAGCTTCGAGACAGGCCAACTATACGAGCAGTACTTC; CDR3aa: CASSFETGQLYEQYF
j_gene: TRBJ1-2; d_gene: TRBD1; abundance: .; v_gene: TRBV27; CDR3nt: TGTGCCAGCAGGCCTTCGACAGGGGTGGCCTATGGCTACACCTTC; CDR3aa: CASRPSTGVAYGYTF
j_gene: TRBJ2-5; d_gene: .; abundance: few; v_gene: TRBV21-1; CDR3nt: TGTGCCAGCAGCAAAGCCCGTGGATTGGACAGGGGGTACTTC; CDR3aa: CASSKARGLDRGYF
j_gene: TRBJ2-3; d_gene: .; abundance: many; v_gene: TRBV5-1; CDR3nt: TGCGCCAGCAGCTTGATGGCCACAGGCTCTAGCACAGATACGCAGTATTTT; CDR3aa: CASSLMATGSSTDTQYF
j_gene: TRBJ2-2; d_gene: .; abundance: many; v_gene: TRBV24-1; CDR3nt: TGTGCCACGCGAGGAGCGGAGGCGGACACCGGGGAGCTGTTTTTT; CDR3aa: CATRGAEADTGELFF
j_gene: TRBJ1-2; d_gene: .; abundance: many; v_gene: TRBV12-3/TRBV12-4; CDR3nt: TGTGCCAGCAGTAACAGCATTTCGGGCTACACCTTC; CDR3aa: CASSNSISGYTF
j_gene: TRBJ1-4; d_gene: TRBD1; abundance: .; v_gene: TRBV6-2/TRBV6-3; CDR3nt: TGTGCCAGCAGTTACGGAGGAGGGGGCAATGAAAAACTGTTTTTT; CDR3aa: CASSYGGGGNEKLFF
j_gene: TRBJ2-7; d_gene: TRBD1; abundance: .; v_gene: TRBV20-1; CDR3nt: TGCAGTGCTAGAGATGTCAGGGGGCACGAGCAGTACTTC; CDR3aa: CSARDVRGHEQYF
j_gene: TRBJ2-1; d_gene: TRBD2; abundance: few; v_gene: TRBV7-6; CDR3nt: TGTGCCAGCAGCTTAGTACCTAGCGGGGCCTCCCGCTACAATGAGCAGTTCTTC; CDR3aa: CASSLVPSGASRYNEQFF
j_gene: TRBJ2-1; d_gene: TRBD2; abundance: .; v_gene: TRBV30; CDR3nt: TGTGCCTGGAGCACCGGGACTAGCGACTACAATGAGCAGTTCTTC; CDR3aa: CAWSTGTSDYNEQFF
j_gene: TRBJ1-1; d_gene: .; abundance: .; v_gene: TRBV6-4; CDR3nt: TGTGCCAGCAGTACAGAGTTGAACACTGAAGCTTTCTTT; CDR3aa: CASSTELNTEAFF
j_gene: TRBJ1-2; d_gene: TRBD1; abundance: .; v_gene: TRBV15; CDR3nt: TGTGCCACCAGCTCCCTCGGACAGGACCGGGGATATGGCTACACCTTC; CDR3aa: CATSSLGQDRGYGYTF
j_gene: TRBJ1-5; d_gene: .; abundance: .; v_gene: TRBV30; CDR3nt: TGTGCCTGGAGGCCTCAGTATAGCAATCAGCCCCAGCATTTT; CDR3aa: CAWRPQYSNQPQHF
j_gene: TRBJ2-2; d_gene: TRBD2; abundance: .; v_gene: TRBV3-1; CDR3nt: TGTGCCAGCAGCCAAGACCGGACTAGCGGGGGGACTACCGGGGAGCTGTTTTTT; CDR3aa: CASSQDRTSGGTTGELFF
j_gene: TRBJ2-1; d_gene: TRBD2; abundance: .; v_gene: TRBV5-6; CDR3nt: TGTGCCAGCAGCTATATAGGGCGGGGGGGTCACAATGAGCAGTTCTTC; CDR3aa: CASSYIGRGGHNEQFF
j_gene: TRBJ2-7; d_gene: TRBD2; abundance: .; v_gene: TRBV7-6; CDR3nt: TGTGCCAGCAGCCCACGACTAGCGGGAGTTGACGAGCAGTACTTC; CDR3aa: CASSPRLAGVDEQYF
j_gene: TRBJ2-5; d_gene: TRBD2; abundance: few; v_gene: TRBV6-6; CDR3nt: TGTGCCAGCGGGACTAGATTCGGGGAGACCCAGTACTTC; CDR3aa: CASGTRFGETQYF
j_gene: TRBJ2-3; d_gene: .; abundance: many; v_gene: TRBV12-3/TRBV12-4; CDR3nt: TGTGCCAGCAGTCGGGCCCGCACAGATACGCAGTATTTT; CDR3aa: CASSRARTDTQYF
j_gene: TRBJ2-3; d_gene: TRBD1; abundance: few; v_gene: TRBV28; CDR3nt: TGTGCCAGCAGTCCTAACCGGGACAGGGAGGGAACAGATACGCAGTATTTT; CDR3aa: CASSPNRDREGTDTQYF
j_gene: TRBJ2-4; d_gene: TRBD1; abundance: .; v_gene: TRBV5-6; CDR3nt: TGTGCCAGCAGCTTCGGGACAGCGGATCTAGCCAAAAACATTCAGTACTTC; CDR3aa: CASSFGTADLAKNIQYF
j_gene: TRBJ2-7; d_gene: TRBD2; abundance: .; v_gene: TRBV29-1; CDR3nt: TGCAGCGCACTAGCGGACTACGAGCAGTACTTC; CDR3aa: CSALADYEQYF
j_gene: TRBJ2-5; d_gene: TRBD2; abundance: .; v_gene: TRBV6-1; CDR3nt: TGTGCCAGCAGTGAAGAATCATTGCGGGGGAGCTCCCAGTACTTC; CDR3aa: CASSEESLRGSSQYF
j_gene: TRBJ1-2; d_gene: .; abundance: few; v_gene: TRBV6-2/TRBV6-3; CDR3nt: TGTGCCAGCAGTTTTCTACCAAACTATGGCTACACCTTC; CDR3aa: CASSFLPNYGYTF
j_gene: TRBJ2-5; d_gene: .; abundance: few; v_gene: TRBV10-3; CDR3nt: TGTGCCATCAGTGAGGGGGTAAACGGCCAGGGGGAGACCCAGTACTTC; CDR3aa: CAISEGVNGQGETQYF
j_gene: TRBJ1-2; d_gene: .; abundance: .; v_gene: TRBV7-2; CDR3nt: TGTGCCAGCAGCTTAGTCGCTCCGGCAGGCTATGGCTACACCTTC; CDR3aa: CASSLVAPAGYGYTF
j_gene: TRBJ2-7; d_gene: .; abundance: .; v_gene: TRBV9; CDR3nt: TGTGCCAGCAGCCTAGGTGGAGGGATTGCCTACGAGCAGTACTTC; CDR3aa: CASSLGGGIAYEQYF
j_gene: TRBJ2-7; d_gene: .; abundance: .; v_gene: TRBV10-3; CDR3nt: TGTGCCATCAGTGTAGGAGGTTGGGACGAGCAGTACTTC; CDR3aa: CAISVGGWDEQYF
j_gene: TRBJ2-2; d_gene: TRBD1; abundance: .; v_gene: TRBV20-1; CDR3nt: TGCAGTGCAACTCAGGGGGCCACCGGGGAGCTGTTTTTT; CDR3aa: CSATQGATGELFF
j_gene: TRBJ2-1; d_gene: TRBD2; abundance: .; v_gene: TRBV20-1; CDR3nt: TGCAGTGCTAGAGTTGCTAGCGGGAATGAGCAGTTCTTC; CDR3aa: CSARVASGNEQFF
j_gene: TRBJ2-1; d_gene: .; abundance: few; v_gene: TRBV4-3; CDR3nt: TGCGCCAGCAGCCAAGATTCTGCGGTTAGCTCCTACAATGAGCAGTTCTTC; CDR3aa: CASSQDSAVSSYNEQFF
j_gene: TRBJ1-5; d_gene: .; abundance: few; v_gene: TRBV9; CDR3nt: TGTGCCAGCAGCCCCTCCGTAGGGCAGCCCCAGCATTTT; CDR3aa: CASSPSVGQPQHF
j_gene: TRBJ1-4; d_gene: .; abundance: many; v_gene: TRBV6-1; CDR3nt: TGTGCCAGCAGACGGGACGGTAATGAAAAACTGTTTTTT; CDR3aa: CASRRDGNEKLFF
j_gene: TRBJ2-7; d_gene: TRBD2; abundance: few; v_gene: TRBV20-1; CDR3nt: TGCAGTGCGATCCACCCTCTAGCGGGGGAGGGGTCCTACGAGCAGTACTTC; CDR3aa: CSAIHPLAGEGSYEQYF
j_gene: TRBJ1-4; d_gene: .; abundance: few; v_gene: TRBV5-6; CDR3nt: TGTGCCAGCAGCCCGCCCTTGGCGCAGGAAAAACTGTTTTTT; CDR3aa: CASSPPLAQEKLFF
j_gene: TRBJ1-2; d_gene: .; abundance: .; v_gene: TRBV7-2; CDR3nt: TGTGCCAGCAGCTCCGCCTCTCGGGGGCTCTATGGCTACACCTTC; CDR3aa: CASSSASRGLYGYTF
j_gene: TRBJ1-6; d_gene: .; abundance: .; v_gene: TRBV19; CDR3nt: TGTGCCAGTAGCCGCGGTATACGGTATAATTCACCCCTCCACTTT; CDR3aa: CASSRGIRYNSPLHF
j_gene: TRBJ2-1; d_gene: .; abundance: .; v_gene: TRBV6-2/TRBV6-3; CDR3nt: TGTGCCAGCAGCGTCAGAAGGGCCAATGAGCAGTTCTTC; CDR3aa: CASSVRRANEQFF
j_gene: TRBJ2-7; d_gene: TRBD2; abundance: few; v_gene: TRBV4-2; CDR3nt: TGTGCCAGCAGCCAACTTAGCGGGGGGGCTCGAGAGCAGTACTTC; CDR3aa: CASSQLSGGAREQYF
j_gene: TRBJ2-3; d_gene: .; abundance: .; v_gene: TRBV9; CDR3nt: TGTGCCAGCAGCACCAATGGGGGCCCGCAGTATTTT; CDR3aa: CASSTNGGPQYF
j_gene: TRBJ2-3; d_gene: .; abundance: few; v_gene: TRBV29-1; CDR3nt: TGCAGCGTTGAAGATAGCACAGATACGCAGTATTTT; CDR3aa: CSVEDSTDTQYF
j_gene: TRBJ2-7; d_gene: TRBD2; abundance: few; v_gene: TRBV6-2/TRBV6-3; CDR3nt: TGTGCCAGCGGAAGAGCCGGGACTAGCGCGACCTACGAGCAGTACTTC; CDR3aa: CASGRAGTSATYEQYF
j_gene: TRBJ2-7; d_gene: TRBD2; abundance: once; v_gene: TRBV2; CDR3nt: TGTGCCAGTAAGACTAGCGGGAGCGCCGAGCAGTACTTC; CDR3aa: CASKTSGSAEQYF
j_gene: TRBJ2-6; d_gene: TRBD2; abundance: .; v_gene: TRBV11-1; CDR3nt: TGTGCCAGCAGCTTAGGAAGCAGCGGGAGACCTGGGGCCAACGTCCTGACTTTC; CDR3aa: CASSLGSSGRPGANVLTF